These 30 T cell receptor beta chains were all obtained from the same sample, sequenced in a study of beta chain features in type 1 diabetes (dated by TCRdb to the late 2010s). The receptor library was made with the immunoSEQ multiplex PCR assay. The entire amount of isolated RNA was reverse transcribed using the High Capacity cDNA Reverse Transcription Kit, so the sequenced TCRB transcripts were expressed ones. TCRdb took over this immuneACCESS table, retaining in-frame rearrangements with V and J assigned. Such tables are incomplete; in checked studies, under half of the missing clones stem from an unresolved V gene, and the remainder is unexplained. The sample profile shows almost 350,000 clones; less than 9.5% of them were found once. The ten top clones hold under 0.5% of the sample. Material for sequencing was central memory CD4+ T cells from blood. The receptors derive from a young woman in good health.

This clone came up a few times. CDR3 sequence: CASSYSDGNTIYF. CDR3 in DNA: TGTGCCAGCAGTTACTCGGATGGAAACACCATATATTTT. The J gene is TRBJ1-3, the V gene TRBV6-6; D is undetermined. CDR1 MNHNY and CDR2 SVGAGI come from the germline V gene (reference sequence). This CDR3 is built from 13 residues. V gave up 0 bases and J gave up 3 bases, with 3 bases separating them.

This clone was detected a few times. V and J are TRBV5-1 and TRBJ2-5; no clear D gene. In germline, CDR1 is SGHRS, CDR2 YFSETQ. V was shortened by 2 bases and J by 2 bases, with 10 bases between the two germline ends. The CDR3 runs to 14 residues. CDR3 DNA sequence: TGCGCCAGCAGCTTTAGTAGCACGCAAGAGACCCAGTACTTC. It yields the protein CASSFSSTQETQYF.

This clone was detected only a few times. The chain is built from TRBV7-2 and TRBJ1-1; D unclear. The CDR3 loop spans 12 amino acids. Trimming left V 5 bases short and J 5 bases short, with 9 bases between. The germline gives CDR1 SGHTA, CDR2 FQGNSA. CDR3 in amino acids: CASSLSWTEAFF. CDR3 DNA: TGTGCCAGCAGCCTCTCTTGGACTGAAGCTTTCTTT.

This clone was picked up a small number of times. The chain employs TRBV18 and TRBJ1-1; D is unresolved. This CDR3 region has 14 residues. Trimming stripped 1 base from V and 4 bases from J, with 10 bases between. CDR1 is KGHSH and CDR2 is LQKENI in the germline V gene. CDR3 coding DNA: TGTGCCAGCTCACCACAGAAGGGTTCCACTGAAGCTTTCTTT. Encoded protein: CASSPQKGSTEAFF. Together with reference TRBV18 and TRBJ1-1, the CDR3 gives the full variable domain: NAGVMQNPRHLVRRRGQEARLRCSPMKGHSHVYWYRQLPEEGLKFMVYLQKENIIDESGMPKERFSAEFPKEGPSILRIQQVVRGDSAAYFCASSPQKGSTEAFFGQGTRLTVV.

The rearrangement uses TRBV18 and TRBJ2-5, with 7 bases matching TRBD1. V was pared by 4 bases and J by 1 base, with 3 bases of the junction left unmatched. The CDR3 has 14 residues. Germline V lookup: CDR1 KGHSH, CDR2 LQKENI. The CDR3 spells CASSRDSLQETQYF. The CDR3 coding sequence is TGTGCCAGCTCACGGGACAGCCTCCAAGAGACCCAGTACTTC.

This clone was recorded a few times. This chain connects TRBV11-1 to TRBJ2-1; 14 nucleotides align to TRBD2. Germline values: CDR1 SGHAT, CDR2 FQDESV (reference sequence). This CDR3 has 15 amino acids. Trimming removed 5 bases from V and 10 bases from J; junction bases left unmatched: 7. In DNA, the CDR3 is TGTGCCAGCAGCGGGGGACTAGCGGGAGCCGAGGAGCAGTTCTTC. Protein sequence: CASSGGLAGAEEQFF.

This clone was seen only a few times. This rearrangement joins TRBV10-3 to TRBJ2-7, with D hard to call. V lost 0 bases and J lost 0, with 6 bases in between. Germline V gene sequence: CDR1 ENHRY, CDR2 SYGVKD. The CDR3 length is 14 residues. The CDR3 coding sequence is TGTGCCATCAGTGAGTCCATGGGCTCCTACGAGCAGTACTTC. Its protein is CAISESMGSYEQYF.

This clone was detected a few times. The chain joins TRBV25-1 to TRBJ2-3, with unresolved D. This CDR3 has 17 amino acids. The V gene lost 1 base and the J gene lost 1 base, with 15 bases spanning the gap. Germline V lookup: CDR1 MGHDK, CDR2 SYGVNS. CDR3 bases: TGTGCCAGCAGTGAATCATTAGGGCAGGCTGGCACAGATACGCAGTATTTT. It yields the protein CASSESLGQAGTDTQYF.

The genes are TRBV11-2 and TRBJ2-1; D gene ambiguous. CDR1 is SGHAT and CDR2 is FQNNGV in the germline V gene. Trimming took 1 base from V and 2 from J, leaving 12 bases between them. The CDR3 is 16 amino acids. The CDR3 bases are TGTGCCAGCAGCTTAGGGATTAGTCGGACCTACAATGAGCAGTTCTTC. This gives the protein CASSLGISRTYNEQFF.

In this sample, this clone turned up a few times. This chain links TRBV7-3 with TRBJ2-1, with D possibly matching TRBD2 (6 bases). Germline CDR1 reads SGHTA; CDR2 reads FQGTGA. The CDR3 spans 13 residues. V shed 3 bases and J shed 5 bases, with 8 bases lying between them. The DNA for the CDR3 is TGTGCCAGCAGCTTCGGACTAAACAATGAGCAGTTCTTC. Protein sequence: CASSFGLNNEQFF.

A few counts support this clone. The chain links TRBV18 to TRBJ2-5; 9 nucleotides agree with TRBD2. CDR1 and CDR2 (germline): KGHSH, LQKENI. The junction had 6 bases not matched to a gene; V was cut back by 2 bases and J by 2 bases. The length of the CDR3 is 16 residues. The CDR3 loop is CASSPEQGLAQETQYF. CDR3 DNA: TGTGCCAGCTCACCAGAGCAGGGACTAGCACAAGAGACCCAGTACTTC.

This chain joins TRBV5-1 and TRBJ1-4; D might be TRBD1 (6 bases). This CDR3 comprises 14 residues. V gave up 1 base and J gave up 6 bases, with 10 bases separating them. CDR1 and CDR2 (germline): SGHRS, YFSETQ. Written as DNA, the CDR3 is TGCGCCAGCAGCTTGAGTAGGGGGGATGAAAAACTGTTTTTT. This gives the protein CASSLSRGDEKLFF. Drawing the rest from reference TRBV5-1 and TRBJ1-4, the complete variable domain is KAGVTQTPRYLIKTRGQQVTLSCSPISGHRSVSWYQQTPGQGLQFLFEYFSETQRNKGNFPGRFSGRQFSNSRSEMNVSTLELGDSALYLCASSLSRGDEKLFFGSGTQLSVL.

This clone has only a few counts. The rearrangement links TRBV5-6 to TRBJ1-1; tentatively, D is TRBD1 (6 bases). The CDR3 consists of 13 residues. The V end lost 4 bases, the J end lost 4 bases, and 11 bases lay between the germline ends. The germline V gene has CDR1 SGHDT and CDR2 YYEEEE. The CDR3 nucleotides are TGTGCCAGCAGCATGGACAGTTTCACTGAAGCTTTCTTT. Amino acids: CASSMDSFTEAFF.

This clone was seen a handful of times. V and J are TRBV7-9 and TRBJ2-7; D unclear. Trimming pared 5 bases from V and 5 bases from J, leaving 16 bases between. From germline, CDR1 is SEHNR and CDR2 FQNEAQ (reference sequence). The CDR3 consists of 14 residues. In DNA, the CDR3 is TGTGCCAGCAGCCGAAGCGCACTCCGTGACGAGCAGTACTTC. Translation: CASSRSALRDEQYF.

This clone was observed at least ten times. The genes are TRBV6-1 and TRBJ2-1; TRBD1 matches at 12 bases. With 3 bases clipped from V and 3 bases from J, the junction kept 6 bases outside the gene matches. The CDR3 covers 17 residues. The germline V gene has CDR1 MNHNS and CDR2 SASEGT. The DNA for the CDR3 is TGTGCCAGCAGTGACCGGGACAGGGGGCCGGGCTACAATGAGCAGTTCTTC. Translating gives CASSDRDRGPGYNEQFF.

At least ten counts were recorded for this clone. The gene calls are TRBV19 and TRBJ2-1; TRBD2 matches 14 bases. V gave up 6 bases and J gave up 8 bases; unmatched junction bases: 3. The CDR3 runs to 14 residues. CDR1 is LNHDA, CDR2 SQIVND, per germline (reference sequence). The CDR3 DNA sequence: TGTGCCAGTAGCAGACTAGCGGGAGGGGATGAGCAGTTCTTC. Its protein is CASSRLAGGDEQFF. The full variable domain, in which reference TRBV19 and TRBJ2-1 provide the parts outside the CDR3, is DGGITQSPKYLFRKEGQNVTLSCEQNLNHDAMYWYRQDPGQGLRLIYYSQIVNDFQKGDIAEGYSVSREKKESFPLTVTSAQKNPTAFYLCASSRLAGGDEQFFGPGTRLTVL.

This clone was detected ten times or more. This chain connects TRBV10-3 to TRBJ2-7; 13 nucleotides line up with TRBD2. The CDR3 is 13 amino acids. Germline V gene data show CDR1 as ENHRY and CDR2 as SYGVKD. With 10 bases clipped from V and 7 bases from J, the junction kept 7 bases outside the gene matches. The chain's CDR3 is CASGLAGDGEQYF. Written as DNA, the CDR3 is TGTGCCAGCGGACTAGCGGGAGACGGTGAGCAGTACTTC.

This clone came up a few times. The J gene is TRBJ1-1, the V gene TRBV29-1; maybe TRBD1 (5 bases). V shed 6 bases and J shed 1 base, with 9 bases lying between them. This CDR3 is built from 12 residues. In germline, CDR1 is SQVTM, CDR2 ANQGSEA. The CDR3 DNA reads TGCAGCGTGCGAACAGGGAACACTGAAGCTTTCTTT. Translation gives CSVRTGNTEAFF.

This clone showed up just a few times. The chain carries TRBV5-1 and TRBJ2-7; no clear D. Per germline, CDR1 SGHRS and CDR2 YFSETQ. V lost 4 bases and J lost 2, with 13 bases in between. This CDR3 spans 14 amino acids. CDR3 in DNA: TGCGCCAGCAGCCGAACCGCCCTTGCCTACGAGCAGTACTTC. The encoded protein is CASSRTALAYEQYF.

The V and J genes are TRBV28 and TRBJ1-1; a weak D match, TRBD1 (6 bases). Trimming removed 6 bases at V and 2 bases at J, with 16 bases between. This CDR3 is 15 amino acids long. The germline V gene encodes CDR1 MDHEN and CDR2 SYDVKM. The CDR3: CASRERGRFNTEAFF. DNA for the CDR3: TGTGCCAGCAGGGAACGGGGGCGGTTTAACACTGAAGCTTTCTTT. Drawing the rest from reference TRBV28 and TRBJ1-1, the complete variable domain is DVKVTQSSRYLVKRTGEKVFLECVQDMDHENMFWYRQDPGLGLRLIYFSYDVKMKEKGDIPEGYSVSREKKERFSLILESASTNQTSMYLCASRERGRFNTEAFFGQGTRLTVV.

This rearrangement joins TRBV21-1 to TRBJ2-3; the D call TRBD2 from the table was never checked on the DNA. TRBV21-1 is termed a pseudogene. The CDR3 runs 15 residues. The CDR3 is CADRLREENTDTQYF. As DNA, the CDR3 is TGTGCCGATCGGTTACGGGAGGAGAACACAGATACGCAGTATTTT.

The DNA of the CDR3 is TGTGCCAGCAGCTCCGGACCACCAGGGGAGGGAGGCTATGGCTACACCTTC. This encodes CASSSGPPGEGGYGYTF. J is TRBJ1-2 and V is TRBV7-3, with D possibly matching TRBD1 (6 bases). The V end was cut by 4 bases, the J end by 4 bases, with 22 bases between. Germline lookup yields CDR1 SGHTA and CDR2 FQGTGA. The CDR3 consists of 17 residues. Using reference TRBV7-3 and TRBJ1-2 for the parts outside the CDR3, the full variable domain is GAGVSQTPSNKVTEKGKYVELRCDPISGHTALYWYRQSLGQGPEFLIYFQGTGAADDSGLPNDRFFAVRPEGSVSTLKIQRTERGDSAVYLCASSSGPPGEGGYGYTFGSGTRLTVV.

The V and J genes are TRBV5-4 and TRBJ2-1; 10 bases fit TRBD2. Germline values: CDR1 SGHNT, CDR2 YYREEE (reference sequence). The junction had 5 bases not matched to a gene; V was cut back by 6 bases and J by 5 bases. The CDR3 runs to 14 residues. CDR3 residues: CASKRTSGNNEQFF. The CDR3 DNA sequence: TGTGCCAGCAAAAGGACTAGCGGCAACAATGAGCAGTTCTTC. The full variable domain, rest sourced from reference TRBV5-4 and TRBJ2-1, is ETGVTQSPTHLIKTRGQQVTLRCSSQSGHNTVSWYQQALGQGPQFIFQYYREEENGRGNFPPRFSGLQFPNYSSELNVNALELDDSALYLCASKRTSGNNEQFFGPGTRLTVL.

The chain couples TRBV19 to TRBJ1-5; unclear D gene. Trimming pared 3 bases from V and 5 bases from J, leaving 8 bases between. Germline CDR1 reads LNHDA; CDR2 reads SQIVND (reference sequence). The CDR3 spans 13 residues. The CDR3 coding sequence is TGTGCCAGTAGTATGTCCAGATATCAGCCCCAGCATTTT. Translated: CASSMSRYQPQHF.

Concerning this clone itself: This sample includes further DNA sequences coding for the same CDR3. The V call is TRBV7-2, the J call TRBJ1-5; no clear D gene. Looked up from germline, CDR1 is SGHTA and CDR2 is FQGNSA. The CDR3 totals 14 residues. V lost 6 bases, J lost 0 bases, and 9 bases lay in between. This chain's CDR3 is CASSLHYSNQPQHF. CDR3 in DNA: TGTGCCAGCAGTCTACATTATAGCAATCAGCCCCAGCATTTT. Full variable domain (rest looked up from reference TRBV7-2 and TRBJ1-5): GAGVSQSPSNKVTEKGKDVELRCDPISGHTALYWYRQSLGQGLEFLIYFQGNSAPDKSGLPSDRFSAERTGGSVSTLTIQRTQQEDSAVYLCASSLHYSNQPQHFGDGTRLSIL.

In its sample, this clone was seen many times. V usage is TRBV9 and J usage is TRBJ1-5, with D possibly being TRBD1 (6 bases). The CDR3 has 13 amino acids. V was cut by 2 bases and J by 5 bases, with 8 bases left in between. Per germline, CDR1 SGDLS and CDR2 YYNGEE. The CDR3 is CASSVRTDQPQHF. In DNA form, the CDR3 reads TGTGCCAGCAGCGTGAGGACAGATCAGCCCCAGCATTTT.

The chain carries TRBV28 and TRBJ2-7, with TRBD1 as a possible D gene (5 bases). CDR1 is MDHEN, CDR2 SYDVKM, per germline. V lost 6 bases and J lost 0, with 15 bases in between. CDR3 length: 15 amino acids. CDR3 residues: CASRARQRISYEQYF. The CDR3 region has the DNA TGTGCCAGCAGAGCTAGACAGCGAATCTCCTACGAGCAGTACTTC.

The J gene is TRBJ1-2, the V gene TRBV10-1; D gene uncertain. Germline V gene data show CDR1 as WNHNN and CDR2 as SYGVQD (reference sequence). Trimming removed 2 bases at V and 4 bases at J, with 5 bases between. The CDR3 contains 12 residues. The CDR3 region is CASSEGSYGYTF. In DNA form, the CDR3 reads TGCGCCAGCAGTGAGGGTAGCTATGGCTACACCTTC.

This sequence joins TRBV4-3 and TRBJ2-1; TRBD2 aligns across 9 bases. V gave up 4 bases and J gave up 9 bases; unmatched junction bases: 7. The length of the CDR3 is 14 residues. Looked up from germline, CDR1 is LGHNA and CDR2 is YSLEER. The CDR3 nucleotides read TGCGCCAGCAGCCGCCGGACTAGCGTTGGTGAGCAGTTCTTC. Protein: CASSRRTSVGEQFF.

V is TRBV2 and J is TRBJ1-5; D is ambiguous. Germline CDR1 reads SNHLY; CDR2 reads FYNNEI. Trimming took off 1 base at V and 5 bases at J, with 9 bases between the two ends. The CDR3 is 14 residues long. The CDR3 DNA reads TGTGCCAGCAGTGAAGGGACTCGTTATCAGCCCCAGCATTTT. It codes for CASSEGTRYQPQHF.